These 30 T cell receptor beta chains were all obtained from the same sample, sequenced in a study of T cell responses to AZD1222 COVID-19 vaccine. The data were produced by immunoSEQ multiplex PCR, yet TCRdb's version contains in-frame clones alone and is incomplete. The sample contains some 130,000 clones, 70% to 90% of which appear only once. The starting material was peripheral blood, obtained on day 0 of AZD1222 vaccination. Source of these receptors: an adult in good health.

V gene TRBV5-1 combines with J gene TRBJ1-1; D not certain. CDR1 SGHRS and CDR2 YFSETQ come from the germline V gene. CDR3 length equals 13 residues. V lost 4 bases to trimming and J lost 4 bases, with 11 bases between them. CDR3 sequence: CASSAQLGTEAFF. In nucleotides, the CDR3 is TGCGCCAGCAGCGCCCAATTGGGCACTGAAGCTTTCTTT.

This clone occurred once. This chain connects TRBV7-9 to TRBJ1-2, with a weak D call TRBD1 (5 bases). In germline, CDR1 is SEHNR, CDR2 FQNEAQ (reference sequence). V lost 8 bases to trimming and J lost 0 bases, with 19 bases between them. The CDR3 is 16 residues long. Here the CDR3 DNA reads TGTGCCAGCGGATCCGGGACTGTCCCAGCTAACTATGGCTACACCTTC. Translating it yields CASGSGTVPANYGYTF. The variable domain in full, with the rest retrieved from reference TRBV7-9 and TRBJ1-2, is DTGVSQNPRHKITKRGQNVTFRCDPISEHNRLYWYRQTLGQGPEFLTYFQNEAQLEKSRLLSDRFSAERPKGSFSTLEIQRTEQGDSAMYLCASGSGTVPANYGYTFGSGTRLTVV.

The chain is built from TRBV28 and TRBJ1-2; the match to TRBD1 covers 9 bases. This CDR3 is built from 15 residues. The J segment lost 2 bases and the V segment lost 6 bases, leaving 7 bases of the junction unmatched. Germline CDR1 reads MDHEN; CDR2 reads SYDVKM. The CDR3 DNA reads TGTGCCAGCAGACAAACAGGGGGCATGAACTATGGCTACACCTTC. Amino acids: CASRQTGGMNYGYTF.

This clone was counted a few times. The rearrangement uses TRBV19 and TRBJ1-2; 8 bases fit TRBD1. The germline gives CDR1 LNHDA, CDR2 SQIVND (reference sequence). The CDR3 is 13 residues long. The junction had 5 bases not matched to a gene; V was cut back by 6 bases and J by 5 bases. The CDR3 protein is CASSFGQGYGYTF. DNA of the CDR3: TGTGCCAGTAGCTTCGGACAGGGATATGGCTACACCTTC. The entire variable domain, with the rest obtained from reference TRBV19 and TRBJ1-2, is as follows: DGGITQSPKYLFRKEGQNVTLSCEQNLNHDAMYWYRQDPGQGLRLIYYSQIVNDFQKGDIAEGYSVSREKKESFPLTVTSAQKNPTAFYLCASSFGQGYGYTFGSGTRLTVV.

V gene TRBV5-1 combines with J gene TRBJ2-6, with unresolved D. V dropped 6 bases and J dropped 0 bases, with 10 bases sitting between them. Germline V gene sequence: CDR1 SGHRS, CDR2 YFSETQ. This CDR3 has 15 amino acids. The CDR3 sequence: CASMVGSSGANVLTF. In DNA form, the CDR3 reads TGCGCCAGCATGGTGGGCTCCTCTGGGGCCAACGTCCTGACTTTC.

In this sample, this clone turned up once. The rearrangement joins TRBV5-4 to TRBJ2-5; no firm D call. Looked up from germline, CDR1 is SGHNT and CDR2 is YYREEE (reference sequence). The length of the CDR3 is 13 residues. V was trimmed by 4 bases and J by 5 bases, leaving 12 bases between them. CDR3 loop: CASSPVGWETQYF. Here the CDR3 DNA reads TGTGCCAGCAGCCCGGTGGGCTGGGAGACCCAGTACTTC.

This clone was counted a single time. V and J are TRBV9 and TRBJ2-3; D not resolved. Germline V gene data show CDR1 as SGDLS and CDR2 as YYNGEE. The CDR3 runs to 13 residues. Trimming took off 4 bases at V and 4 bases at J, with 10 bases between the two ends. CDR3 bases: TGTGCCAGCAGCCCTGGCGCTTCAGATACGCAGTATTTT. It is translated as CASSPGASDTQYF. Full variable domain (remainder filled in from reference TRBV9 and TRBJ2-3): DSGVTQTPKHLITATGQRVTLRCSPRSGDLSVYWYQQSLDQGLQFLIQYYNGEERAKGNILERFSAQQFPDLHSELNLSSLELGDSALYFCASSPGASDTQYFGPGTRLTVL.

This rearrangement joins TRBV5-1 to TRBJ1-1; maybe TRBD1 (6 bases). V was cut by 0 bases and J by 6 bases, with 12 bases left in between. The V gene's germline CDR1 is SGHRS and CDR2 YFSETQ. The CDR3 has 14 amino acids. The CDR3 here is CASSLAEGGAEAFF. CDR3 DNA sequence: TGCGCCAGCAGCTTGGCGGAGGGGGGCGCTGAAGCTTTCTTT.

This clone came up a few times. The rearrangement joins TRBV5-6 to TRBJ1-2, with D maybe TRBD1 (5 bases). Germline loops: CDR1 SGHDT, CDR2 YYEEEE. V was cut by 0 bases and J by 6 bases, with 18 bases left in between. The CDR3 consists of 16 residues. CDR3 amino acids: CASSLVGALFVHGYTF. As DNA, the CDR3 is TGTGCCAGCAGCTTGGTAGGGGCCCTTTTTGTCCATGGCTACACCTTC.

This clone was counted between two and nine times. The chain employs TRBV15 and TRBJ1-2, with TRBD1 identical over 8 bases. Germline CDR1 and CDR2: LNHNV and YYDKDF (reference sequence). The V segment lost 3 bases and the J segment 4 bases; nucleotides outside the gene matches: 4. The CDR3 contains 14 residues. The CDR3 sequence is CATSSYQGAYGYTF. DNA of the CDR3: TGTGCCACCAGCAGTTACCAGGGGGCCTATGGCTACACCTTC.

The rearrangement joins TRBV9 to TRBJ1-6; 8 bases are a match to TRBD1. Losses at the gene ends were 0 bases for V and 8 bases for J; bases not matched to a gene: 4. Germline-derived CDR1 and CDR2 are SGDLS and YYNGEE. The CDR3 loop spans 15 amino acids. The CDR3 loop reads CASSVDGQGHSPLHF. The CDR3 nucleotides read TGTGCCAGCAGCGTAGACGGACAGGGACATTCACCCCTCCACTTT.

The rearrangement uses TRBV7-8 and TRBJ1-1, with unresolved D. The V and J ends lost 6 bases and 6 bases respectively, with 8 bases between them. The V gene's germline CDR1 is SGHVS and CDR2 FQNEAQ. The CDR3 totals 11 residues. The chain's CDR3 is CASRRHAEAFF. The DNA of the CDR3 is TGTGCCAGCAGACGACATGCTGAAGCTTTCTTT.

The chain employs TRBV29-1 and TRBJ2-5; 9 nucleotides align to TRBD2. This CDR3 is built from 16 residues. The germline CDR1 and CDR2 sequences are SQVTM and ANQGSEA. V trimming: 1 base; J trimming: 2 bases; junction bases outside the gene matches: 8. The CDR3 sequence is CSVEGGLAGSQETQYF. In DNA, the CDR3 is TGCAGCGTTGAAGGAGGCCTAGCGGGAAGTCAAGAGACCCAGTACTTC.

In this sample, this clone turned up once. The chain uses TRBV12-3 or TRBV12-4 and TRBJ1-5; a possible D gene is TRBD1 (5 bases). The germline V and J ends were trimmed by 4 bases and 4 bases, with 8 bases remaining between them. The CDR3 loop spans 13 amino acids. CDR3 in amino acids: CASSSGGNQPQHF. CDR3 nucleotides: TGTGCCAGCAGTTCCGGGGGGAATCAGCCCCAGCATTTT.

V is TRBV27 and J is TRBJ2-7, with 8 bases that match TRBD2. After removal of 0 bases from V and 9 bases from J, the junction contained 7 bases not matched to a gene. In germline, CDR1 is MNHEY, CDR2 SMNVEV (reference sequence). This CDR3 contains 14 residues. CDR3 amino acids: CASSLSKREKWQYF. As DNA, the CDR3 is TGTGCCAGCAGTTTATCGAAGCGGGAGAAATGGCAGTACTTC.

This sequence joins TRBV6-5 and TRBJ2-1, with D uncertain. The germline gives CDR1 MNHEY, CDR2 SVGAGI. With 6 bases removed from V and 8 bases from J, the gap between germline ends came to 14 bases. The CDR3 consists of 13 residues. This chain's CDR3 is CASSLQFGYEQFF. In nucleotides, the CDR3 is TGTGCCAGCAGCCTTCAGTTCGGATATGAGCAGTTCTTC.

This chain connects TRBV13 to TRBJ2-7; D unclear. Trimming took off 5 bases at V and 2 bases at J, with 13 bases between the two ends. The CDR3 totals 14 residues. Germline V lookup: CDR1 PRHDT, CDR2 FYEKMQ (reference sequence). DNA of the CDR3: TGTGCCAGCAGCACCAGCGACGGTACCTACGAGCAGTACTTC. Translating it yields CASSTSDGTYEQYF.

The chain has TRBV3-1 (or the pseudogene TRBV3-2) and TRBJ1-1, with 8 bases that match TRBD1. Losses at the gene ends were 1 base for V and 5 bases for J; bases not matched to a gene: 6. The CDR3 has 15 residues. Germline V CDR1 and CDR2: LGHDT, YNNKEL (reference sequence). Here the CDR3 reads CASSQGAGGGTEAFF. As DNA, the CDR3 is TGTGCCAGCAGCCAAGGGGCAGGGGGCGGGACTGAAGCTTTCTTT.

The V gene is TRBV13, the J gene TRBJ1-6; no clear D gene. Germline V lookup: CDR1 PRHDT, CDR2 FYEKMQ (reference sequence). This CDR3 has 13 residues. Trimming pared 8 bases from V and 5 bases from J, leaving 10 bases between. The CDR3 DNA follows: TGTGCCAGCTCTGACGGTAATAATTCACCCCTCCACTTT. Translated: CASSDGNNSPLHF. Drawing the rest from reference TRBV13 and TRBJ1-6, the complete variable domain is AAGVIQSPRHLIKEKRETATLKCYPIPRHDTVYWYQQGPGQDPQFLISFYEKMQSDKGSIPDRFSAQQFSDYHSELNMSSLELGDSALYFCASSDGNNSPLHFGNGTRLTVT.

The chain joins TRBV6-4 to TRBJ1-5; D may be TRBD1 (6 bases). Trimming stripped 2 bases from V and 0 bases from J, with 23 bases between. CDR3 length equals 20 residues. Germline CDR1 is MRHNA and CDR2 is SNTAGT. CDR3 sequence (DNA): TGTGCCAGCAGTGACATACTCCCCGGGGGCGGAGGGGATAGCAATCAGCCCCAGCATTTT. Encoded protein: CASSDILPGGGGDSNQPQHF.

The chain is built from TRBV7-8 and TRBJ1-2; no reliable D call. The CDR3 has 14 residues. Germline loops: CDR1 SGHVS, CDR2 FQNEAQ. Trimming pared 5 bases from V and 4 bases from J, leaving 14 bases between. The CDR3 region has the DNA TGTGCCAGCAGCCATCAGGAGGTGTCCTATGGCTACACCTTC. Amino acids: CASSHQEVSYGYTF. The entire variable domain, with the rest obtained from reference TRBV7-8 and TRBJ1-2, is as follows: GAGVSQSPRYKVAKRGQDVALRCDPISGHVSLFWYQQALGQGPEFLTYFQNEAQLDKSGLPSDRFFAERPEGSVSTLKIQRTQQEDSAVYLCASSHQEVSYGYTFGSGTRLTVV.

This clone turned up a few times. This chain connects TRBV27 to TRBJ2-7; 10 positions agree with TRBD1. Trimming removed 5 bases from V and 1 base from J; junction bases left unmatched: 5. The CDR3 loop spans 15 amino acids. The germline V gene encodes CDR1 MNHEY and CDR2 SMNVEV (reference sequence). The CDR3: CASSRRQGASYEQYF. CDR3 in DNA: TGTGCCAGCAGTCGCCGACAGGGGGCTTCCTACGAGCAGTACTTC.

The chain links TRBV5-4 to TRBJ2-3; D assignment may be TRBD1 or TRBD2 (5 bases each). V was cut by 3 bases and J by 4 bases, with 15 bases left in between. The CDR3 is 15 residues long. The germline V gene encodes CDR1 SGHNT and CDR2 YYREEE (reference sequence). CDR3 region: CASSSEVLQADTQYF. CDR3 nucleotides: TGTGCCAGCAGCTCGGAGGTACTACAGGCAGATACGCAGTATTTT.

This chain connects TRBV10-3 to TRBJ1-2; D is undetermined. This CDR3 spans 14 amino acids. V lost 3 bases to trimming and J lost 4 bases, with 12 bases between them. Germline-derived CDR1 and CDR2 are ENHRY and SYGVKD. Written as DNA, the CDR3 is TGTGCCATCAGTGAATTCAGAGAGGCCTATGGCTACACCTTC. Translating it yields CAISEFREAYGYTF.

The CDR3 region is CASSPQQGTGNTIYF. CDR3 DNA: TGTGCCAGCTCACCACAACAGGGGACTGGAAACACCATATATTTT. The chain couples TRBV18 to TRBJ1-3; 7 bases agree with TRBD1. The CDR3 runs 15 residues. V lost 1 base to trimming and J lost 2 bases; unmatched junction nucleotides: 2. Germline assignment: CDR1 KGHSH and CDR2 LQKENI.

The rearrangement links TRBV6-6 to TRBJ2-5; the D gene is possibly TRBD1 (6 bases). CDR1 is MNHNY, CDR2 SVGAGI, per germline (reference sequence). The CDR3 runs 15 residues. The ends were cut back, 8 bases at V and 5 bases at J, with 21 bases in the middle. The CDR3 loop reads CASLRVGQPGETQYF. The CDR3 DNA reads TGTGCCAGCCTAAGGGTTGGACAGCCAGGGGAGACCCAGTACTTC.

The CDR3 loop is CASSLQDGEGKLFF. In DNA form, the CDR3 reads TGTGCCAGCTCACTCCAAGATGGGGAGGGAAAACTGTTTTTT. This rearrangement joins TRBV18 to TRBJ1-4; D is unclear. In germline, CDR1 is KGHSH, CDR2 LQKENI. This CDR3 comprises 14 residues. Trimming took 4 bases from V and 10 from J, leaving 16 bases between them. The full variable domain, rest sourced from reference TRBV18 and TRBJ1-4, is NAGVMQNPRHLVRRRGQEARLRCSPMKGHSHVYWYRQLPEEGLKFMVYLQKENIIDESGMPKERFSAEFPKEGPSILRIQQVVRGDSAAYFCASSLQDGEGKLFFGSGTQLSVL.

The chain employs TRBV6-6 and TRBJ2-7; TRBD2 agrees at 9 bases. The CDR3 consists of 13 residues. Germline assignment: CDR1 MNHNY and CDR2 SVGAGI (reference sequence). V lost 8 bases and J lost 3; bases outside the gene matches: 5. CDR3: CASGSTSGYEQYF. The CDR3 bases are TGTGCCAGCGGTTCGACTAGCGGCTACGAGCAGTACTTC.

This rearrangement joins TRBV28 to TRBJ2-7, with a tentative D call TRBD1 (5 bases). Germline V gene lookup returns CDR1 MDHEN and CDR2 SYDVKM. The V end lost 3 bases, the J end lost 6 bases, and 12 bases lay between the germline ends. The CDR3 extends over 13 amino acids. The CDR3 region has the DNA TGTGCCAGCAGTTTGTCGGGTAGGGGCGAGCAGTACTTC. It codes for CASSLSGRGEQYF.

The V call is TRBV11-3, the J call TRBJ2-6; D assignment may be TRBD1 or TRBD2 (6 bases each). With 1 base removed from V and 4 bases from J, the gap between germline ends came to 11 bases. The CDR3 extends over 16 amino acids. Germline lookup yields CDR1 SGHNT and CDR2 YENEEA. This CDR3 is CASSLGGGLGANVLTF. The CDR3 DNA reads TGTGCCAGCAGCTTAGGTGGGGGGCTAGGGGCCAACGTCCTGACTTTC.